This T cell receptor beta chain was recovered during a study of cytomegalovirus exposure and HLA in healthy donors. The study's findings and limits: It was shown in a later analysis that HLA-associated TCR beta chains were more clonally expanded than other, equally common chains.

Trimming took off 1 base at V and 5 bases at J, with 7 bases between the two ends. The CDR3 is 12 amino acids. CDR1 is SGHKS and CDR2 is YYEKEE in the germline V gene (reference sequence). PCR involved 60 Vbeta and 13 Jbeta primers. Only in-frame clones appear in the TCRdb table, and some are missing; sequencing was by immunoSEQ multiplex PCR. This sample has roughly 150,000 clones; approximately 83% occur once, and the top ten carry around 3.1%. Points on this clone: Antigen unknown.

This chain connects TRBV5-5 to TRBJ2-7, with D hard to call. The sequenced material came from PBMCs. This clonotype was obtained from a male donor in good health and CMV-seronegative. The CDR3 loop is CASSLWANEQYF. The CDR3 region has the DNA TGTGCCAGCAGCTTGTGGGCTAACGAGCAGTACTTC.